Following are 27 T cell receptor beta chains from one sample sequenced in a study of T cell repertoires in cytomegalovirus infection. These receptors lack a known antigen. Using its own MiXCR run on the reads, TCRdb lists one record per CDR3 protein. The top ten clones hold about an eighth of a sample with some 800,000 distinct CDR3 sequences, 32% of them seen once. The material sequenced was cultured CD8+ T cells from PBMCs, taken from culture after CMV antigen stimulation. These receptors originate from a human donor in good health (CMV status not recorded). Some clones in this sample may be carry-over from other donors' samples.

The V gene is TRBV29-1, the J gene TRBJ2-1; TRBD2 agrees at 9 bases. Germline CDR1 SQVTM, CDR2 ANQGSEA. This CDR3 has 13 amino acids. V lost 4 bases and J lost 3; bases outside the gene matches: 1. Here the CDR3 DNA reads TGCAGCGTTGGACTAGCGGACTACAATGAGCAGTTCTTC. It yields the protein CSVGLADYNEQFF.

This clonotype showed up just once. The rearrangement joins TRBV7-9 to TRBJ2-2; TRBD1 agrees at 7 bases. The CDR3 covers 16 residues. V shed 5 bases, J shed 0 bases, and the junction held 6 bases outside the gene matches. The germline gives CDR1 SEHNR, CDR2 FQNEAQ (reference sequence). For the CDR3, the DNA is TGTGCCAGCAGCCCTACGGACAGGTCGAACACCGGGGAGCTGTTTTTT. It translates to CASSPTDRSNTGELFF.

The V gene is TRBV5-4, the J gene TRBJ2-7; 7 nucleotides align to TRBD1. Per germline, CDR1 SGHNT and CDR2 YYREEE (reference sequence). The ends lost 7 bases at V and 1 base at J; junction bases unmatched: 2. The CDR3 contains 12 residues. The CDR3 loop is CASPGQSYEQYV. In DNA form, the CDR3 reads TGTGCCAGCCCGGGACAGTCCTACGAGCAGTACGTC.

The genes are TRBV5-1 and TRBJ1-1; a weak D match, TRBD1 (6 bases). Germline CDR1 and CDR2: SGHRS and YFSETQ. V lost 4 bases and J lost 1, with 20 bases in between. The CDR3 has 17 amino acids. The CDR3 loop reads CASSLHAATGTNTEAFF. CDR3 bases: TGCGCCAGCAGCCTCCATGCTGCGACAGGAACGAACACTGAAGCTTTCTTT.

This clonotype has just a few counts. The chain recombines TRBV4-2 with TRBJ1-6; 9 nucleotides match TRBD1. The germline CDR1 and CDR2 sequences are LGHNA and YNFKEQ. The CDR3 is made up of 17 amino acids. Trimming took 0 bases from V and 9 from J; bases not matched to a gene: 9. CDR3 sequence reads: CASSQDQVGQGLSPLHF. DNA for the CDR3: TGTGCCAGCAGCCAAGATCAGGTCGGACAGGGGCTTTCACCCCTCCACTTT.

The rearrangement links TRBV7-6 to TRBJ1-2, with 8 bases identical to TRBD1. The ends lost 6 bases at V and 5 bases at J; junction bases unmatched: 8. The germline gives CDR1 SGHVS, CDR2 FNYEAQ. CDR3 length equals 14 residues. The DNA of the CDR3 is TGTGCCAGCAGTGCCGGGACAGGACCATATGGCTACACCTTC. Its translation is CASSAGTGPYGYTF. The variable domain in full, with the rest retrieved from reference TRBV7-6 and TRBJ1-2, is GAGVSQSPRYKVTKRGQDVALRCDPISGHVSLYWYRQALGQGPEFLTYFNYEAQQDKSGLPNDRFSAERPEGSISTLTIQRTEQRDSAMYRCASSAGTGPYGYTFGSGTRLTVV.

J is TRBJ2-7 and V is TRBV5-1; 8 positions match TRBD1. Trimming cost V 2 bases and J 6 bases; bases outside gene matches: 13. CDR3 length: 16 residues. The germline CDR1 and CDR2 sequences are SGHRS and YFSETQ. CDR3 protein: CASSFSPGQGGSEQYF. In DNA form, the CDR3 reads TGCGCCAGCAGCTTTTCACCCGGACAGGGTGGTAGCGAGCAGTACTTC.

This clonotype was counted ten times or more. This sequence joins TRBV12-3 or TRBV12-4 and TRBJ2-7; no firm D call. This CDR3 is built from 12 residues. With 3 bases removed from V and 3 bases from J, the gap between germline ends came to 6 bases. CDR3 nucleotide sequence: TGTGCCAGCAGTTTTGACGGCTACGAGCAGTACGTC. It is translated as CASSFDGYEQYV.

The chain employs TRBV11-2 and TRBJ2-1; 13 bases agree with TRBD2. The CDR3 is made up of 16 amino acids. The trim removed 0 bases at V and 8 bases at J, leaving 4 bases unmatched. The germline V gene encodes CDR1 SGHAT and CDR2 FQNNGV. CDR3 loop: CASSLEGTSGVHEQFF. As DNA, the CDR3 is TGTGCCAGCAGCTTAGAGGGGACTAGCGGGGTGCATGAGCAGTTCTTC.

The V gene is TRBV29-1, the J gene TRBJ2-3; tentative D call: TRBD2 (5 bases). CDR3 length equals 13 residues. Trimming stripped 1 base from V and 5 bases from J, with 10 bases between. Per the germline V gene, CDR1 is SQVTM and CDR2 is ANQGSEA. CDR3 region: CSVEARDLDTQYF. DNA of the CDR3: TGCAGCGTTGAAGCTCGGGATTTAGATACGCAGTATTTT.

This clonotype was observed many times. This sequence joins TRBV7-8 and TRBJ2-2; 10 nucleotides agree with TRBD1. Germline values: CDR1 SGHVS, CDR2 FQNEAQ. The junction had 3 bases not matched to a gene; V was cut back by 5 bases and J by 3 bases. The CDR3 runs 15 residues. CDR3 residues: CASSRDRGDTGELFF. The CDR3 DNA is TGTGCCAGCAGCCGGGACAGGGGCGACACCGGGGAGCTGTTTTTT.

The chain joins TRBV24-1 to TRBJ1-1; 9 bases are a match to TRBD1. Losses at the gene ends were 7 bases for V and 1 base for J; bases not matched to a gene: 0. CDR1 is KGHDR and CDR2 is SFDVKD in the germline V gene. This CDR3 has 13 amino acids. The CDR3 DNA reads TGTGCCACCAGGGGACAGGGGAACACTGAAGCTTTCTTT. Translation: CATRGQGNTEAFF.

The genes are TRBV5-1 and TRBJ2-7; tentatively, D is TRBD1 or TRBD2 (5 bases each). The CDR3 totals 14 residues. The V end lost 0 bases, the J end lost 6 bases, and 13 bases lay between the germline ends. From germline, CDR1 is SGHRS and CDR2 YFSETQ. CDR3 sequence (DNA): TGCGCCAGCAGCTTGGCTGGGGGAACGGGCGAGCAGTACTTC. It yields the protein CASSLAGGTGEQYF. Full variable domain (outside the CDR3, taken from reference TRBV5-1 and TRBJ2-7): KAGVTQTPRYLIKTRGQQVTLSCSPISGHRSVSWYQQTPGQGLQFLFEYFSETQRNKGNFPGRFSGRQFSNSRSEMNVSTLELGDSALYLCASSLAGGTGEQYFGPGTRLTVT.

The V gene is TRBV11-2, the J gene TRBJ2-1, with 7 bases that match TRBD1. CDR3 size: 17 residues. The germline V gene encodes CDR1 SGHAT and CDR2 FQNNGV. V shed 0 bases and J 0 bases; nucleotides not matched to a gene: 5. CDR3 in DNA: TGTGCCAGCAGCTTAGATCACGGGACAGCCTCCTACAATGAGCAGTTCTTC. This gives the protein CASSLDHGTASYNEQFF.

The gene calls are TRBV14 and TRBJ2-7; maybe TRBD1 (7 bases). Germline lookup yields CDR1 SGHDN and CDR2 FVKESK. Trimming removed 2 bases at V and 5 bases at J, with 16 bases between. The CDR3 is made up of 15 amino acids. CDR3 sequence reads: CASSQRDRPGDEQYV. CDR3 DNA sequence: TGTGCCAGCAGCCAAAGGGACAGACCGGGGGACGAGCAGTACGTC.

The chain employs TRBV5-6 and TRBJ1-2; 11 bases map to TRBD1. Germline V gene data show CDR1 as SGHDT and CDR2 as YYEEEE. The length of the CDR3 is 14 residues. The V gene end was trimmed by 5 bases and the J gene end by 4 bases; junction bases not matched to a gene: 4. CDR3 protein: CASREGQGAYGYTF. CDR3 nucleotide sequence: TGTGCCAGCAGAGAAGGACAGGGGGCCTATGGCTACACCTTC.

This clonotype was counted at least ten times. This chain connects TRBV7-9 to TRBJ2-5; 10 positions agree with TRBD2. This CDR3 contains 16 residues. CDR1 is SEHNR and CDR2 is FQNEAQ in the germline V gene (reference sequence). Trimming took 5 bases from V and 4 from J; bases not matched to a gene: 10. Here the CDR3 reads CASSLPSGGVGETQYF. The CDR3 DNA is TGTGCCAGCAGCCTACCTAGCGGGGGAGTGGGAGAGACCCAGTACTTC.

This clonotype has just a few counts. The chain employs TRBV12-3 or TRBV12-4 and TRBJ1-4; weak D call: TRBD1 (5 bases). The CDR3 totals 14 residues. Deletions cut 2 bases from V and 7 bases from J, with 11 bases between. CDR3 residues: CASSLTKRGEKLFF. DNA for the CDR3: TGTGCCAGCAGTTTAACAAAGAGGGGTGAAAAACTGTTTTTT.

The chain uses TRBV27 and TRBJ2-1; the D gene is possibly TRBD2 (5 bases). Germline V gene sequence: CDR1 MNHEY, CDR2 SMNVEV (reference sequence). V dropped 3 bases and J dropped 15 bases, with 12 bases sitting between them. This CDR3 region has 11 residues. In nucleotides, the CDR3 is TGTGCCAGCAGTTTCGTAGGGAGAACGTTCTTC. Its protein is CASSFVGRTFF.

The chain employs TRBV12-3 or TRBV12-4 and TRBJ2-2; a possible D gene is TRBD1 (5 bases). This CDR3 has 16 residues. V was pared by 3 bases and J by 1 base, with 12 bases between. In DNA form, the CDR3 reads TGTGCCAGCAGTTTTCCAGCAGGGAAGAACACCGGGGAGCTGTTTTTT. Protein: CASSFPAGKNTGELFF.

The chain uses TRBV2 and TRBJ1-1, with a possible D match to TRBD1 (5 bases). The ends were cut back, 0 bases at V and 7 bases at J, with 18 bases in the middle. The CDR3 length is 16 residues. The germline CDR1 and CDR2 sequences are SNHLY and FYNNEI. DNA for the CDR3: TGTGCCAGCAGTGAAGCGGACTTCTACCGGGACGGTGAAGCTTTCTTT. Its protein product is CASSEADFYRDGEAFF.

The table lists this clonotype with a few counts. The CDR3 reads CASSLDGTKFYNEQFF. In DNA form, the CDR3 reads TGTGCCAGCAGTTTAGACGGGACAAAGTTCTACAATGAGCAGTTCTTC. The chain links TRBV27 to TRBJ2-1; the D gene is possibly TRBD1 (6 bases). The CDR3 runs to 16 residues. V was trimmed by 2 bases and J by 3 bases, leaving 14 bases between them. Per the germline V gene, CDR1 is MNHEY and CDR2 is SMNVEV (reference sequence).

The gene calls are TRBV10-3 and TRBJ2-2, with 11 bases that match TRBD2. This CDR3 has 16 residues. CDR1 and CDR2 (germline): ENHRY, SYGVKD. V shed 4 bases and J 4 bases; nucleotides not matched to a gene: 5. In nucleotides, the CDR3 is TGTGCCATCAGTGGACTAGCGGGGACCCCCACCGGGGAGCTGTTTTTT. This codes for CAISGLAGTPTGELFF.

This clonotype was seen at least ten times. The chain carries TRBV7-8 and TRBJ2-1; the match to TRBD2 covers 10 bases. The CDR3 runs to 15 residues. J lost 4 bases, V lost 5 bases, and 5 bases had no gene match. Germline loops: CDR1 SGHVS, CDR2 FQNEAQ. CDR3 in amino acids: CASSPGLASYNEQFF. CDR3 bases: TGTGCCAGCAGCCCGGGACTAGCGTCTTACAATGAGCAGTTCTTC.

The chain has TRBV6-2 or TRBV6-3 and TRBJ2-7; D may be TRBD1 or TRBD2 (5 bases each). The CDR3 extends over 17 amino acids. The germline V and J ends were trimmed by 0 bases and 1 base, with 16 bases remaining between them. Germline assignment: CDR1 MNHEY and CDR2 SVGEGT. DNA of the CDR3: TGTGCCAGCAGTTACTCGAGACGGGACCCAATTTCCTACGAGCAGTACGTC. Protein product: CASSYSRRDPISYEQYV.

This chain uses TRBV28 with TRBJ2-2; maybe TRBD2 (7 bases). Trimming took 8 bases from V and 4 from J, leaving 11 bases between them. The CDR3 covers 13 residues. CDR1 MDHEN and CDR2 SYDVKM come from the germline V gene. The CDR3 protein is CASLRGGTGELFF. As DNA, the CDR3 is TGTGCCAGCCTTAGGGGGGGCACCGGGGAGCTGTTTTTT. Together with reference TRBV28 and TRBJ2-2, the CDR3 gives the full variable domain: DVKVTQSSRYLVKRTGEKVFLECVQDMDHENMFWYRQDPGLGLRLIYFSYDVKMKEKGDIPEGYSVSREKKERFSLILESASTNQTSMYLCASLRGGTGELFFGEGSRLTVL.

This clonotype has ten or more counts. The chain uses TRBV7-2 and TRBJ2-5, with 12 bases identical to TRBD2. In germline, CDR1 is SGHTA, CDR2 FQGNSA. The CDR3 contains 21 residues. J lost 0 bases, V lost 3 bases, and 17 bases had no gene match. The CDR3 reads CASSLGARLIRLAGDQETQYF. CDR3 in DNA: TGTGCCAGCAGCTTGGGAGCCCGACTTATCCGACTAGCGGGGGACCAAGAGACCCAGTACTTC.